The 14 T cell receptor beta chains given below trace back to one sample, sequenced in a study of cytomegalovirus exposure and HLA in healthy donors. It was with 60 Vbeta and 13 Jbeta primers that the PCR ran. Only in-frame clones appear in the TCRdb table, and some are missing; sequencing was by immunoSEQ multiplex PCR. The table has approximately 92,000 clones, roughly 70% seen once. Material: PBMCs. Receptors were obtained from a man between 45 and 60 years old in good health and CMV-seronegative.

The chain's CDR3 is CASSLDGLSGANVLTF. CDR3 sequence (DNA): TGTGCCAGCAGCTTGGACGGTCTCTCTGGGGCCAACGTCCTGACTTTC. The chain employs TRBV5-6 and TRBJ2-6, with D unresolved. CDR3 length: 16 residues. V lost 0 bases and J lost 0, with 7 bases in between. Germline V gives CDR1 SGHDT, CDR2 YYEEEE.

Here the CDR3 DNA reads TGTGCCAGTAGTCGTACTAGCGGGGGGCTTCTAAGCTCCTACAATGAGCAGTTCTTC. Translated: CASSRTSGGLLSSYNEQFF. The J gene is TRBJ2-1, the V gene TRBV19; 12 nucleotides agree with TRBD2. The germline gives CDR1 LNHDA, CDR2 SQIVND (reference sequence). The CDR3 contains 19 residues. The V gene end was trimmed by 5 bases and the J gene end by 0 bases; junction bases not matched to a gene: 11.

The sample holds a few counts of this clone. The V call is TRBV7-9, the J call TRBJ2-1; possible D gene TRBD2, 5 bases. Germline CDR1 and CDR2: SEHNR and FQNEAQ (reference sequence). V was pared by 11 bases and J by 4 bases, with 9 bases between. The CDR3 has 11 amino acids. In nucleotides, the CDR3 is TGTGCCGGAGGCGGGTACAATGAGCAGTTCTTC. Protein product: CAGGGYNEQFF.

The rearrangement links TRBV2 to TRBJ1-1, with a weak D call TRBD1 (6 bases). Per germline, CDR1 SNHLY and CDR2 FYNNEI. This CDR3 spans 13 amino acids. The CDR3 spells CASRGALNTEAFF. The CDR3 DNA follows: TGTGCGAGTCGGGGGGCCCTGAACACTGAAGCTTTCTTT.

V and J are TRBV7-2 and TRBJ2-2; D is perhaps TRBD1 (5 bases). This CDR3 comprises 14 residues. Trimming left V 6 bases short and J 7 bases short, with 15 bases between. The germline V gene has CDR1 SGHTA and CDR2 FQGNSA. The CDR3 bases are TGTGCCAGCAGTCGACAGTCGGCGGTCGGGGAGCTGTTTTTT. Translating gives CASSRQSAVGELFF. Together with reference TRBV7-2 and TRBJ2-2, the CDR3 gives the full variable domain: GAGVSQSPSNKVTEKGKDVELRCDPISGHTALYWYRQSLGQGLEFLIYFQGNSAPDKSGLPSDRFSAERTGGSVSTLTIQRTQQEDSAVYLCASSRQSAVGELFFGEGSRLTVL.

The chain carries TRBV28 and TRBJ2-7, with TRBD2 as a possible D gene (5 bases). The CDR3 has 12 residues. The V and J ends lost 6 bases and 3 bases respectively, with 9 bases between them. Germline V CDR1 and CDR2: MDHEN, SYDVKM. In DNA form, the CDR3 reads TGTGCCAGCAGACAAGAGGGCTACGAGCAGTACTTC. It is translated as CASRQEGYEQYF.

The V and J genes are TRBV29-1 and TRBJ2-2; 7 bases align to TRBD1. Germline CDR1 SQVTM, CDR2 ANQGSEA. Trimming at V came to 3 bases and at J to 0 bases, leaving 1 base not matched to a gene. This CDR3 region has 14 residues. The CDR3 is CSVEGTANTGELFF. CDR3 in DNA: TGCAGCGTTGAGGGGACAGCGAACACCGGGGAGCTGTTTTTT.

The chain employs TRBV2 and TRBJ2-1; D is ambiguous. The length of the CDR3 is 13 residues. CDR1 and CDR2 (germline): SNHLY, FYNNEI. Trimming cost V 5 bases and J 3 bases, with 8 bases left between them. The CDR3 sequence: CASSPRVYNEQFF. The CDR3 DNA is TGTGCCAGCAGTCCACGGGTCTACAATGAGCAGTTCTTC.

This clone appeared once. CDR3 sequence (DNA): TGTGCCAGCAGCAACTGGGGGACAGGGACCGTGGAGCAGTACTTC. It specifies CASSNWGTGTVEQYF. The chain is built from TRBV7-9 and TRBJ2-7, with TRBD1 identical over 9 bases. Germline-derived CDR1 and CDR2 are SEHNR and FQNEAQ (reference sequence). V dropped 5 bases and J dropped 7; count of bases not matched to a gene: 12. This CDR3 contains 15 residues. The entire variable domain, with the rest obtained from reference TRBV7-9 and TRBJ2-7, is as follows: DTGVSQNPRHKITKRGQNVTFRCDPISEHNRLYWYRQTLGQGPEFLTYFQNEAQLEKSRLLSDRFSAERPKGSFSTLEIQRTEQGDSAMYLCASSNWGTGTVEQYFGPGTRLTVT.

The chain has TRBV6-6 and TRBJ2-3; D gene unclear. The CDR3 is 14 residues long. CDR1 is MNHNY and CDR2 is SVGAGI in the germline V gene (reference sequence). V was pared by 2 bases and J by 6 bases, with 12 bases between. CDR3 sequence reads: CASSYVPPRDTQYF. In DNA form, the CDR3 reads TGTGCCAGCAGTTACGTGCCCCCCAGGGATACGCAGTATTTT.

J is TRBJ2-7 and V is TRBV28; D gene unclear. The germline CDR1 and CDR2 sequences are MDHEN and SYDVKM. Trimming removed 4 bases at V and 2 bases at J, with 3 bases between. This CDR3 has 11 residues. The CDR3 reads CASSSPYEQYF. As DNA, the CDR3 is TGTGCCAGCAGTTCTCCCTACGAGCAGTACTTC.

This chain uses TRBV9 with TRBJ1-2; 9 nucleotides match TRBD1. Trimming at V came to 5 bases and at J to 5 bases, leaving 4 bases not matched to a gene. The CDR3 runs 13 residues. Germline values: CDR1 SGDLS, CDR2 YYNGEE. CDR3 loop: CASRGTGRYGYTF. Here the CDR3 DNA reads TGTGCCAGCAGGGGGACAGGGAGATATGGCTACACCTTC.

In DNA form, the CDR3 reads TGTGCCAGCAGCTCTCGGACAGGGAACTACGAGCAGTACTTC. Translated, it gives CASSSRTGNYEQYF. The chain joins TRBV7-8 to TRBJ2-7, with 8 bases identical to TRBD1. The V and J ends lost 4 bases and 3 bases, in that order; junction bases with no gene match: 5. The CDR3 totals 14 residues. In germline, CDR1 is SGHVS, CDR2 FQNEAQ.

Here the CDR3 reads CATETSGSADTQYF. The CDR3 DNA reads as TGTGCCACGGAGACTAGCGGGAGTGCAGATACGCAGTATTTT. This rearrangement joins TRBV10-3 to TRBJ2-3; 12 bases map to TRBD2. CDR1 ENHRY and CDR2 SYGVKD come from the germline V gene. The CDR3 totals 14 residues. Losses at the gene ends were 10 bases for V and 4 bases for J; bases not matched to a gene: 6.